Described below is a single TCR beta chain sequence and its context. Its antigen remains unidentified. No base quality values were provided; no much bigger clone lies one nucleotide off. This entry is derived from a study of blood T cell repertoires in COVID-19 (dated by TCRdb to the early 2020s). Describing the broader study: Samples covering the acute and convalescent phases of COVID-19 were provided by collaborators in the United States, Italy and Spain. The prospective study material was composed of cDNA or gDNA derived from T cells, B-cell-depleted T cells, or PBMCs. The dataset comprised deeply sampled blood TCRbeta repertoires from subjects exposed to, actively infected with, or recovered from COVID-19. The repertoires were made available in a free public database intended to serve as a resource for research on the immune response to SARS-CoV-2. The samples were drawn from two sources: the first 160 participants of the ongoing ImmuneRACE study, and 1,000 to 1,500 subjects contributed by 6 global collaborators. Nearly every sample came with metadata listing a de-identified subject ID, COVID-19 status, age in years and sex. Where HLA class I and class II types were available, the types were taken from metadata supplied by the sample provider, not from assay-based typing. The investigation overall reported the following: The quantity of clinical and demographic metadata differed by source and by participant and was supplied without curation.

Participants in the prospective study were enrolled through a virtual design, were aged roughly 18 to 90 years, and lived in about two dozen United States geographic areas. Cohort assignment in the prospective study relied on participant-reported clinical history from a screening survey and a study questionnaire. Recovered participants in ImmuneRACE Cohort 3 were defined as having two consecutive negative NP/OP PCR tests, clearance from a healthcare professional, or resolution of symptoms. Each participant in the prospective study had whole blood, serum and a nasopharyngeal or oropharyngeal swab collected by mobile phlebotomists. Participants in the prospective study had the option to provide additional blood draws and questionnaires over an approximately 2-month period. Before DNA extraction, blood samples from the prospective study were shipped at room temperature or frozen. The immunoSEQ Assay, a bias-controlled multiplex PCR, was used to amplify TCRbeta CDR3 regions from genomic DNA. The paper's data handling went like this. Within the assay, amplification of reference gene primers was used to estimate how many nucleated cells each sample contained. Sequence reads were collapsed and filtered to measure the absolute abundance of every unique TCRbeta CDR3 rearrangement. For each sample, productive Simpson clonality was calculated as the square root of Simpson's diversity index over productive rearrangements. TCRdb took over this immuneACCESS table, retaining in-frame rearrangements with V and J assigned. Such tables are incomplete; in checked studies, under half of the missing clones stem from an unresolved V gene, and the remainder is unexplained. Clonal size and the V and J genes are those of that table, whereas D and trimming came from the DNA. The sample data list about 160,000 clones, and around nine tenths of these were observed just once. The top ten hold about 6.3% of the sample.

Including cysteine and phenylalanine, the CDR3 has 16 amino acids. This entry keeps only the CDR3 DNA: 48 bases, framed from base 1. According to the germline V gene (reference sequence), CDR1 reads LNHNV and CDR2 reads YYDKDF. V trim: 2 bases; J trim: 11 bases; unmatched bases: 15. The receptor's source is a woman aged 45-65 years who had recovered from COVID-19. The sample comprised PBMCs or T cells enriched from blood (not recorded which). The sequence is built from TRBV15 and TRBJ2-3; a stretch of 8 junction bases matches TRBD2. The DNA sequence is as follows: TGTGCCACCAGCAGACCGGTGGGGACTAGTATCTCTAAGCAGTATTTT. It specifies CATSRPVGTSISKQYF.